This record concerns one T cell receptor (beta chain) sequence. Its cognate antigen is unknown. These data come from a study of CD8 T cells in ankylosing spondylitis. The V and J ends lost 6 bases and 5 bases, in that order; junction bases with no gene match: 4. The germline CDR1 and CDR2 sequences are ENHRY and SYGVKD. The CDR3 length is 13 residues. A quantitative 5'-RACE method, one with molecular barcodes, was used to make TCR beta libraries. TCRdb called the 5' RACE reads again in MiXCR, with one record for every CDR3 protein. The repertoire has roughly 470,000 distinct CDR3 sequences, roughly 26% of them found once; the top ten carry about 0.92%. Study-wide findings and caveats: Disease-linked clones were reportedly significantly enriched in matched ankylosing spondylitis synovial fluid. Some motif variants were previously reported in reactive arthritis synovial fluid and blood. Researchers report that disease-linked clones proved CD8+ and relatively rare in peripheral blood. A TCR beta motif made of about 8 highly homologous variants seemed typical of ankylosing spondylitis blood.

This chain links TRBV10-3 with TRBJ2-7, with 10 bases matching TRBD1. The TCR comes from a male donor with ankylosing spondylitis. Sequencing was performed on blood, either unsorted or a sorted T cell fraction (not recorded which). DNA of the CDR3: TGTGCCATCAGGGGGACAGGGGTCAACGAGCAGTACTTC. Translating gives CAIRGTGVNEQYF.